The entry that follows covers one T cell receptor (beta chain) sequence. Its antigen is still unknown. TCRdb's table, derived via immunoSEQ multiplex PCR, lists solely in-frame clones and lacks some. The sample includes about 120,000 clones, more than 65% seen only once; the top ten take around 9.9%. The V end was cut by 3 bases, the J end by 8 bases, with 20 bases between. From germline, CDR1 is SGDLS and CDR2 YYNGEE. The CDR3 runs 16 residues. The sample belongs to a study of T cell responses to AZD1222 COVID-19 vaccine. The study's findings and limits: Within unmutated variant regions lay the reported targets of nearly half of spike-specific TCRs. Of the AZD1222 recipients, only 6 or 7 were seropositive at baseline. Mostly white British, mostly female donors; authors suggested clonal diversity may be underestimated.

The sequence came from an adult in good health. The source material was peripheral blood, sampled on day 0 of AZD1222 vaccination. The chain employs TRBV9 and TRBJ1-4; possibly TRBD1 for D (5 bases). This CDR3 is CASSARATAYAEKLFF. For the CDR3, the DNA is TGTGCCAGCAGCGCCCGTGCGACAGCTTATGCGGAAAAACTGTTTTTT. Full variable domain (outside the CDR3, taken from reference TRBV9 and TRBJ1-4): DSGVTQTPKHLITATGQRVTLRCSPRSGDLSVYWYQQSLDQGLQFLIQYYNGEERAKGNILERFSAQQFPDLHSELNLSSLELGDSALYFCASSARATAYAEKLFFGSGTQLSVL.